This T cell receptor beta chain originates from a study of blood T cell repertoires in COVID-19. The CDR3 has 15 amino acids. Losses at the gene ends were 0 bases for V and 4 bases for J; bases not matched to a gene: 3. Per germline, CDR1 SGHRS and CDR2 YFSETQ. Method: immunoSEQ multiplex PCR; TCRdb's copy keeps in-frame clones and lacks some. The sample lists around 190,000 clones; 75% to 85% were seen once. This receptor was taken from a woman in her fifties or sixties with acute COVID-19. Sequenced material: PBMCs or T cells enriched from blood (not recorded which). The chain joins TRBV5-1 to TRBJ2-3; 9 bases line up with TRBD2. CDR3 coding DNA: TGCGCCAGCAGCTTGGGAGGCGGGGGGGCAGATACGCAGTATTTT. It encodes CASSLGGGGADTQYF. Complete variable domain (other parts from reference TRBV5-1 and TRBJ2-3): KAGVTQTPRYLIKTRGQQVTLSCSPISGHRSVSWYQQTPGQGLQFLFEYFSETQRNKGNFPGRFSGRQFSNSRSEMNVSTLELGDSALYLCASSLGGGGADTQYFGPGTRLTVL.